This entry describes one T cell receptor beta chain. This sample was taken from a study of cytomegalovirus exposure and HLA in healthy donors. This PCR relied on a set of 60 Vbeta primers and 13 Jbeta primers. Assay: immunoSEQ multiplex PCR; the TCRdb copy retains only in-frame clones and omits some. The sample contains 200,000 to 250,000 clones, approximately 82% of which appear only once. The germline gives CDR1 LNHNV, CDR2 YYDKDF (reference sequence). The CDR3 totals 14 residues. The V and J ends lost 0 bases and 3 bases respectively, with 8 bases between them. The chain recombines TRBV15 with TRBJ1-1; D is undetermined. The specimen was PBMCs. The sequence derives from a woman aged 60 to 75 in good health and CMV-seropositive. CDR3 DNA sequence: TGTGCCACCAGCAGAGACGGGTTCGACACTGAAGCTTTCTTT. It translates to CATSRDGFDTEAFF. Full variable domain (missing parts from reference TRBV15 and TRBJ1-1): DAMVIQNPRYQVTQFGKPVTLSCSQTLNHNVMYWYQQKSSQAPKLLFHYYDKDFNNEADTPDNFQSRRPNTSFCFLDIRSPGLGDTAMYLCATSRDGFDTEAFFGQGTRLTVV.